This T cell receptor beta chain was obtained from a study of cytomegalovirus exposure and HLA in healthy donors. This CDR3 comprises 13 residues. Germline V gene data show CDR1 as LNHDA and CDR2 as SQIVND (reference sequence). Trimming stripped 5 bases from V and 7 bases from J, with 14 bases between. Here immunoSEQ multiplex PCR was the method, and the copy in TCRdb shows in-frame clones only, minus some. The table has 80,000 to 100,000 clones, roughly 84% seen once. An approximately 130-subject validation cohort, separate from the approximately 610-subject first cohort, supplied the donors. The genes are TRBV19 and TRBJ1-2; no reliable D call. The clonotype was recovered from a man in his late teens or twenties in good health and CMV-seropositive. The material sequenced was PBMCs. DNA for the CDR3: TGTGCCAGTAGTCACGACATCCTAATTGGCTACACCTTC. Amino acid sequence: CASSHDILIGYTF.